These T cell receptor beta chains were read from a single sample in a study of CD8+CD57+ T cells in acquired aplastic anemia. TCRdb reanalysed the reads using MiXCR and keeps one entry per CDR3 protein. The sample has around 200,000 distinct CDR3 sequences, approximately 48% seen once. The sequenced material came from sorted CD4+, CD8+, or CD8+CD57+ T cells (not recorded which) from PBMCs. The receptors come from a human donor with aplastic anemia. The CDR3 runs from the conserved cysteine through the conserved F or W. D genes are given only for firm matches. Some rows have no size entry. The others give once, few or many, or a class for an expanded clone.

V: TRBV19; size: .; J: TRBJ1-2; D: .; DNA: TGTGCCACTGGTCGGGACAACTATGGCTACACCTTC; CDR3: CATGRDNYGYTF
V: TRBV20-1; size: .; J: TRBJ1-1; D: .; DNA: TGCAGTGCACACTCCGACAGGATGAACACTGAAGCTTTCTTT; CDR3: CSAHSDRMNTEAFF
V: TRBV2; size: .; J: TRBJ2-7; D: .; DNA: TGTGCCAGCAATGGGGGCCCCCCAGGCAAGGTCCTCTACGAGCAGTACTTC; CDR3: CASNGGPPGKVLYEQYF
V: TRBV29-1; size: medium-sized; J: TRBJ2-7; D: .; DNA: TGCAGCGTTGAGGACCGCTCCGGACAGTACGAGCAGTACTTC; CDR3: CSVEDRSGQYEQYF
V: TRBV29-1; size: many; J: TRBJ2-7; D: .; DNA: TGCAGCGTTGAAGGGACTTCGTACGAGCAGTACTTC; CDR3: CSVEGTSYEQYF
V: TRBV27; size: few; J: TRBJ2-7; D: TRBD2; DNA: TGTGCCAGCGGAACTAGCGGGGGATCCTACGAGCAGTACTTC; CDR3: CASGTSGGSYEQYF
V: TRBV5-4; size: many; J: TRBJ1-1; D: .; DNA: TGTGCCAGCAGCTACGAAGGACCACGGGACACTGAAGCTTTCTTT; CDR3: CASSYEGPRDTEAFF
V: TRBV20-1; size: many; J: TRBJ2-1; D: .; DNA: TGCAGTGCTAGGGACTACAATGAGCAGTTCTTC; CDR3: CSARDYNEQFF
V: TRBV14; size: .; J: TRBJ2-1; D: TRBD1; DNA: TGTGCCAGCAGCCGTAATACAGGGGGGCCTTGGTATGAGCAGTTCTTC; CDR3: CASSRNTGGPWYEQFF
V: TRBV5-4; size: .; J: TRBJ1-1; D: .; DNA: TGTGCCAGCAGCCCCTGGGGCGTTGATACTGAAGCTTTCTTT; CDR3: CASSPWGVDTEAFF
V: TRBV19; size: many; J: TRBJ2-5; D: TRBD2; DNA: TGTGCCAGTAGAGGTCCGGGAGGGGCAGAAGAGACCCAGTACTTC; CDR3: CASRGPGGAEETQYF
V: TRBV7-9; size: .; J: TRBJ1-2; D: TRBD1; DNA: TGTGCCAGCAGCAGGACAGGGAATGGCTACACCTTC; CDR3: CASSRTGNGYTF
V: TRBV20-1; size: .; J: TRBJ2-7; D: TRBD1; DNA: TGCAGTGCTGGGACAGCGTACTACGAGCAGTACTTC; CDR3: CSAGTAYYEQYF
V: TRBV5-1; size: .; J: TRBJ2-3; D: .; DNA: TGCGCCAGCAGCCCAGACTCGGGAACAGATACGCAGTATTTT; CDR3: CASSPDSGTDTQYF
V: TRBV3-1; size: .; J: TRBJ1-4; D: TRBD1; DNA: TGTGCCAGCAGCCAAGATTACAGGGGTAATGAAAAACTGTTTTTT; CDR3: CASSQDYRGNEKLFF
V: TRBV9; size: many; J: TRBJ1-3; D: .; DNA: TGTGCCAGCAGCCCACGAGACCCCAGGGGACGTTACTCTGGAAACACCATATATTTT; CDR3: CASSPRDPRGRYSGNTIYF
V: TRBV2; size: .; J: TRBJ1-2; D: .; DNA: TGTGCCAGCAGTGTTCAGGGGCCGGGGAGCGGCTACACCTTC; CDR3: CASSVQGPGSGYTF
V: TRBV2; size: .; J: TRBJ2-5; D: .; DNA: TGTGCCAGCAGTGTTGGCACCTCCCCAGAGACCCAGTACTTC; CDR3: CASSVGTSPETQYF
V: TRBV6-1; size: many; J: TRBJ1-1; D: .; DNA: TGTGCCAGCAGACCCTTTAGGGTGAACACTGAAGCTTTCTTT; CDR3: CASRPFRVNTEAFF
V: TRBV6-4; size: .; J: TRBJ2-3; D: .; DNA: TGTGCCAGCAGCACGGGAGCCCGCGATACGCACTATTTT; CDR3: CASSTGARDTHYF
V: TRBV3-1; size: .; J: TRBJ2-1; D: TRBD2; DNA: TGTGCCAGCAGAGGGACTAGCGAATACAATGAGCAGTTCTTC; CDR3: CASRGTSEYNEQFF
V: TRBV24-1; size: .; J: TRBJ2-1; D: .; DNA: TGTGCCACCAGTGACCACAAAGAACTTAATGAGCAGTTCTTC; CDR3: CATSDHKELNEQFF
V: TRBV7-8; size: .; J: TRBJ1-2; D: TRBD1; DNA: TGTGCCAGCAGCTTAGTACAGGGGTGGTACTATGGCTACACCTTC; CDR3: CASSLVQGWYYGYTF
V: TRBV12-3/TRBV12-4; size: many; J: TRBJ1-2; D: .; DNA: TGTGCCAGCAGTCTGCAGGAAGCTAACTATGGCTACACCTTC; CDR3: CASSLQEANYGYTF
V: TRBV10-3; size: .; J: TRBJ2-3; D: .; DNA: TGTGCCATCAGCCTAGACAGTCCCCACACAGATACGCAGTATTTT; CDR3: CAISLDSPHTDTQYF
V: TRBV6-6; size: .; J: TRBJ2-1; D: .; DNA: TGTGCCAGCGGCAACAATGAGCAGTTCTTC; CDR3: CASGNNEQFF
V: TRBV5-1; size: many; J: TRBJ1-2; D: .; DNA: TGCGCCAGCAGCTTTGGCCAGGCTAGTAACTATGGCTACACCTTC; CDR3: CASSFGQASNYGYTF
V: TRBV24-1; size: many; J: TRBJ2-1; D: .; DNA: TGTGCCACCAGTGATTTAAGGGGAGCTATATTCTTC; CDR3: CATSDLRGAIFF
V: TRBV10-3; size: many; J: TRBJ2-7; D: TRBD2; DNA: TGTGCCATGTCTTCATCCCAAGCGGGGGGCGCCTACGAGCAGTACTTC; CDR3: CAMSSSQAGGAYEQYF
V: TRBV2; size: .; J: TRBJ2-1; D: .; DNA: TGTGCCAGCATTCAAGAGTCCCGGGAGATACCGGATGAGCAGTTCTTC; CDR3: CASIQESREIPDEQFF
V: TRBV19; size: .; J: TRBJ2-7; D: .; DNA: TGTGCCAGTAGTATATCCTACGACGCGTACGAGCAGTACTTC; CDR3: CASSISYDAYEQYF
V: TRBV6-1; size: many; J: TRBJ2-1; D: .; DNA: TGTGCCAGCAGTGAATTCGGTTTCTACAATGAGCAGTTCTTC; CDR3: CASSEFGFYNEQFF
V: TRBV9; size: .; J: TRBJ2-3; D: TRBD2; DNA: TGTGCCAGCAGCGTAGCTAGCGGGGATCTTAGAGATACGCAGTATTTT; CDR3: CASSVASGDLRDTQYF
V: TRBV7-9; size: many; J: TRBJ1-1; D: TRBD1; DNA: TGTGCCAGCAGCCCCCGACAGGGGTCGGACACTGAAGCTTTCTTT; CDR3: CASSPRQGSDTEAFF
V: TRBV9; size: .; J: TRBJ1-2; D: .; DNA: TGTGCCAGCAGCGTAGGGGGCGCTTTCTATGGCTACACCTTC; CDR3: CASSVGGAFYGYTF
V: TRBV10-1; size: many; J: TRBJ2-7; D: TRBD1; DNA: TGCGCCAGCAGCTTAGGACAGGGATTCTCCTACGAGCAGTACTTC; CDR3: CASSLGQGFSYEQYF
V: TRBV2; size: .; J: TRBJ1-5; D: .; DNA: TGTGCCAGCAGTGAGAGGGCCGGCAATCAGCCCCAGCATTTT; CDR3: CASSERAGNQPQHF
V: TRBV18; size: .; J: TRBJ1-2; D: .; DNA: TGTGCCAGCTCACCCAGGGGTTCGGATGGCTACACCTTC; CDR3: CASSPRGSDGYTF
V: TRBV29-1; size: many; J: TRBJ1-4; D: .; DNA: TGCAGCGTTGGCAGGGTTGGTGAAAAACTGTTTTTT; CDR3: CSVGRVGEKLFF
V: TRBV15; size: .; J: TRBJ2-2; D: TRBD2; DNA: TGTGCCACCAGCAGACCTCTAGCGGGCACCGGGGAGCTGTTTTTT; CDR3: CATSRPLAGTGELFF
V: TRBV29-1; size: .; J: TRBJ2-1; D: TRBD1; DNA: TGCAGCGTGATAGGGACAGGGTACTACAATGAGCAGTTCTTC; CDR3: CSVIGTGYYNEQFF
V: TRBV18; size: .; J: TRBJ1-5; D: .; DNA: TGTGCCAGCTCACCACCAGGGGGTAGCAATCAGCCCCAGCATTTT; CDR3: CASSPPGGSNQPQHF
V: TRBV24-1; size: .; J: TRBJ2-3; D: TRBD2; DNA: TGTGCCACCAGTGATTTAGCGGGGGGACCAGATACGCAGTATTTT; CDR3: CATSDLAGGPDTQYF
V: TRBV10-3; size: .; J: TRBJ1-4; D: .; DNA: TGTGCCATCGCTTCGAGGTTAGAAAATGAAAAACTGTTTTTT; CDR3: CAIASRLENEKLFF
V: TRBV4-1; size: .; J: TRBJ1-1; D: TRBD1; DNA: TGCGCCAGCAGCCGAGAGACAGGGGGCTCTGAAGCTTTCTTT; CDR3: CASSRETGGSEAFF
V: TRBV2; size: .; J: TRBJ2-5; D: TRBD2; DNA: TGTGCCAGCCGGCTAGCGGGAGGGTGGGAGGAGACCCAGTACTTC; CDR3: CASRLAGGWEETQYF
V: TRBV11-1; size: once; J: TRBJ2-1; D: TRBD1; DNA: TGTGCCAGCAACCGGGGACAGGGTGACAATGAGCAGTTCTTC; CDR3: CASNRGQGDNEQFF
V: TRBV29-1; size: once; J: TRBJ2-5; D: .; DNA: TGCAGCATTGAAGGTCGGACTACTCAAGAGACCCAGTACTTC; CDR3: CSIEGRTTQETQYF